Below, 27 T cell receptor beta chains from the same sample are listed, as sequenced in a study of vaccination and CD4 T cells after COVID-19. For these receptors, no antigen is known. Time point given: late sampling 161 to 241 days after vaccination in a few convalescent patients. Stated treatment: approximately 9-day PBMC culture with coronavirus spike peptide pools or control peptides (ViraFEST assay). Scientists ran DNA taken from cultured CD4+ T cells through the Oncomine TCR Beta short-read assay for sequencing. TCRdb reprocessed the PCR reads via MiXCR and lists one record per CDR3 protein. Here the sample spans 20,000 or so distinct CDR3 sequences, roughly 35% being singletons. This specimen was CD4+ T cells from blood, cultured in vitro, taken about 7 months after SARS-CoV-2 vaccination. The source is a human donor who had recovered from COVID-19.

The V and J genes are TRBV20-1 and TRBJ1-3; D is ambiguous. From germline, CDR1 is DFQATT and CDR2 SNEGSKA (reference sequence). V lost 5 bases and J 2 bases, leaving 10 bases between the germline ends. The CDR3 has 13 residues. CDR3 bases: TGCAGTGCTCTTGATCCGGCTGGAAACACCATATATTTT. Encoded protein: CSALDPAGNTIYF.

The chain carries TRBV24-1 and TRBJ2-1; 10 bases map to TRBD1. V was clipped by 4 bases and J by 10 bases; unmatched bases: 15. Germline-derived CDR1 and CDR2 are KGHDR and SFDVKD. CDR3 length: 17 amino acids. The CDR3 reads CATSDIRPGQGLNEQFF. The CDR3 DNA reads as TGTGCCACCAGTGACATCCGACCGGGACAGGGGCTCAACGAGCAGTTCTTC.

This clonotype has more than one count but fewer than ten. The chain recombines TRBV7-6 with TRBJ2-1; D gene uncertain. In germline, CDR1 is SGHVS, CDR2 FNYEAQ. V shed 2 bases and J shed 2 bases, with 1 base lying between them. The CDR3 spans 12 residues. The CDR3 DNA reads TGTGCCAGCAGCTTAACCTACAATGAGCAGTTCTTC. Translating gives CASSLTYNEQFF.

The count of this clonotype is one. The gene calls are TRBV6-5 and TRBJ2-7; D gene uncertain. Per germline, CDR1 MNHEY and CDR2 SVGAGI. The CDR3 consists of 14 residues. V lost 0 bases and J 0 bases, leaving 6 bases between the germline ends. Here the CDR3 DNA reads TGTGCCAGCAGTTACTCTATAGACTCCTACGAGCAGTACTTC. Translating it yields CASSYSIDSYEQYF.

The rearrangement uses TRBV20-1 and TRBJ2-1, with 9 bases fitting TRBD2. This CDR3 spans 18 amino acids. The germline gives CDR1 DFQATT, CDR2 SNEGSKA (reference sequence). Trimming at V came to 6 bases and at J to 4 bases, leaving 19 bases not matched to a gene. CDR3 in DNA: TGCAGTGCCCCCTGGGTTGGTAGCGGGAGACGGCCTTACAATGAGCAGTTCTTC. The encoded protein is CSAPWVGSGRRPYNEQFF.

The chain combines TRBV29-1 with TRBJ1-1; D perhaps matches TRBD1 (5 bases). The CDR3 consists of 14 residues. The germline V gene encodes CDR1 SQVTM and CDR2 ANQGSEA. The V end lost 4 bases, the J end lost 0 bases, and 12 bases lay between the germline ends. In DNA, the CDR3 is TGCAGCGTTGTCAGGGAAAATCTGAACACTGAAGCTTTCTTT. It codes for CSVVRENLNTEAFF. The full variable domain, its missing parts supplied by reference TRBV29-1 and TRBJ1-1, is SAVISQKPSRDICQRGTSLTIQCQVDSQVTMMFWYRQQPGQSLTLIATANQGSEATYESGFVIDKFPISRPNLTFSTLTVSNMSPEDSSIYLCSVVRENLNTEAFFGQGTRLTVV.

The chain carries TRBV7-7 and TRBJ2-5; 8 bases line up with TRBD1. J was trimmed by 5 bases and V by 4 bases; bases with no gene match: 9. Germline-derived CDR1 and CDR2 are SSHAT and FNYEAQ (reference sequence). This CDR3 has 15 amino acids. Here the CDR3 reads CASSSTTGGTETQYF. CDR3 coding DNA: TGTGCCAGCAGCTCGACAACAGGGGGAACGGAGACCCAGTACTTC.

This chain uses TRBV7-3 with TRBJ2-1; D may correspond to TRBD1 or TRBD2 (5 bases each). CDR1 and CDR2 from the germline V gene are SGHTA and FQGTGA. This CDR3 is 13 amino acids long. V lost 5 bases, J lost 6 bases, and 11 bases lay in between. The chain's CDR3 is CASSLLGTNEQFF. The CDR3 coding sequence is TGTGCCAGCAGCCTACTCGGGACCAATGAGCAGTTCTTC.

This clonotype was observed a few times. V usage is TRBV19 and J usage is TRBJ1-6, with 8 bases aligning to TRBD1. J gave up 10 bases and V 8 bases, and 7 bases lay outside the gene matches. The CDR3 consists of 13 residues. Germline V CDR1 and CDR2: LNHDA, SQIVND (reference sequence). CDR3 bases: TGTGCCAGTGGACAGGGAGGGAGGTCACCCCTCCACTTT. Translating it yields CASGQGGRSPLHF.

This clonotype has only a few counts. J is TRBJ2-7 and V is TRBV21-1. TRBV21-1 is assigned pseudogene status. The length of the CDR3 is 16 residues. The CDR3 loop is CASSKVETRKSYEQYF. The CDR3 nucleotides are TGTGCCAGCAGCAAAGTAGAGACTAGGAAGTCCTACGAGCAGTACTTC.

This clonotype has only a few counts. This chain joins TRBV6-1 and TRBJ2-3, with D perhaps assigned TRBD1 or TRBD2 (5 bases each). Germline-derived CDR1 and CDR2 are MNHNS and SASEGT. V shed 8 bases and J shed 2 bases, with 11 bases lying between them. This CDR3 has 13 residues. For the CDR3, the DNA is TGTGCCAGCCTCCGGGACCCCACAGATACGCAGTATTTT. Amino acids: CASLRDPTDTQYF.

This chain's CDR3 is CSARTDQQETQYF. In nucleotides, the CDR3 is TGCAGTGCTAGAACCGATCAGCAAGAGACCCAGTACTTC. The chain couples TRBV20-1 to TRBJ2-5; D not certain. V was shortened by 2 bases and J by 2 bases, with 9 bases between the two germline ends. Per the germline V gene, CDR1 is DFQATT and CDR2 is SNEGSKA (reference sequence). CDR3 length: 13 residues.

V is TRBV27 and J is TRBJ2-7; 9 bases map to TRBD2. J lost 4 bases, V lost 3 bases, and 4 bases had no gene match. Per the germline V gene, CDR1 is MNHEY and CDR2 is SMNVEV (reference sequence). There are 14 residues in the CDR3. The DNA for the CDR3 is TGTGCCAGCAGTTTGATAGCGGGAGTTTACGAGCAGTACTTC. It is translated as CASSLIAGVYEQYF.

This clonotype was counted a few times. The chain carries TRBV19 and TRBJ2-3, with 8 bases aligning to TRBD2. The ends lost 2 bases at V and 9 bases at J; junction bases unmatched: 10. Germline values: CDR1 LNHDA, CDR2 SQIVND (reference sequence). The CDR3 spans 15 residues. CDR3 region: CASSITREGVRTQYF. As DNA, the CDR3 is TGTGCCAGTAGTATAACCCGGGAGGGGGTTCGGACGCAGTATTTT.

The chain has TRBV18 and TRBJ2-2; 9 bases agree with TRBD1. With V trimmed by 6 bases and J by 7 bases, 12 bases remained unmatched. Germline V gene lookup returns CDR1 KGHSH and CDR2 LQKENI. The CDR3 is made up of 16 amino acids. CDR3 DNA sequence: TGTGCCAGCTCTCCCTACACGGGACAGGGTCACGGGGAGCTGTTTTTT. Protein: CASSPYTGQGHGELFF. The complete variable domain, with remaining parts taken from reference TRBV18 and TRBJ2-2, reads NAGVMQNPRHLVRRRGQEARLRCSPMKGHSHVYWYRQLPEEGLKFMVYLQKENIIDESGMPKERFSAEFPKEGPSILRIQQVVRGDSAAYFCASSPYTGQGHGELFFGEGSRLTVL.

The chain is built from TRBV10-3 and TRBJ2-1; 8 bases fit TRBD2. This CDR3 comprises 13 residues. Losses at the gene ends were 4 bases for V and 7 bases for J; bases not matched to a gene: 3. In germline, CDR1 is ENHRY, CDR2 SYGVKD. CDR3 protein: CAISAGGRNEQFF. In DNA, the CDR3 is TGTGCCATCAGTGCTGGCGGGAGGAATGAGCAGTTCTTC.

The chain uses TRBV7-2 and TRBJ2-1; D is uncertain. Trimming shortened V by 3 bases and J by 7 bases, and 10 bases separated the two germline ends. Germline lookup yields CDR1 SGHTA and CDR2 FQGNSA. This CDR3 is 13 amino acids long. The CDR3 nucleotides read TGTGCCAGCAGCTTTTCTGCCCCGAATGAGCAGTTCTTC. This sequence encodes CASSFSAPNEQFF.

CDR3 bases: TGTGCCAGCAGTGGGACAATTCAAGAGACCCAGTACTTC. It encodes CASSGTIQETQYF. The V gene is TRBV2, the J gene TRBJ2-5; D is perhaps TRBD1 (5 bases). The V gene's germline CDR1 is SNHLY and CDR2 FYNNEI. The CDR3 has 13 amino acids. Between the trimmed V and J ends, which lost 4 bases and 2 bases, there was a span of 8 bases.

The chain combines TRBV11-2 with TRBJ2-1, with D perhaps matching TRBD2 (6 bases). The V end lost 0 bases, the J end lost 7 bases, and 7 bases lay between the germline ends. The germline V gene has CDR1 SGHAT and CDR2 FQNNGV. The CDR3 consists of 13 residues. CDR3 protein: CASSLDLANEQFF. CDR3 bases: TGTGCCAGCAGCTTAGATCTAGCGAATGAGCAGTTCTTC.

The count of this clonotype is one. The J gene is TRBJ2-1, the V gene TRBV14; 10 nucleotides align to TRBD1. From germline, CDR1 is SGHDN and CDR2 FVKESK. The CDR3 covers 14 residues. The junction had 4 bases not matched to a gene; V was cut back by 4 bases and J by 7 bases. The DNA for the CDR3 is TGTGCCAGCAGCCGAAAGGACAGGGGGAATGAGCAGTTCTTC. The encoded protein is CASSRKDRGNEQFF.

This clonotype is termed medium-sized. The rearrangement links TRBV20-1 to TRBJ1-5; D possibly corresponds to TRBD1 (6 bases). In germline, CDR1 is DFQATT, CDR2 SNEGSKA (reference sequence). Trimming pared 6 bases from V and 2 bases from J, leaving 23 bases between. The CDR3 is 17 residues long. DNA for the CDR3: TGCAGTGCGACCGAGCCTCAGGGGATTCGAGGCAATCAGCCCCAGCATTTT. The encoded protein is CSATEPQGIRGNQPQHF.

This rearrangement joins TRBV18 to TRBJ2-7; TRBD2 agrees at 8 bases. Germline V CDR1 and CDR2: KGHSH, LQKENI. The CDR3 consists of 15 residues. J lost 5 bases, V lost 1 base, and 7 bases had no gene match. The CDR3 coding sequence is TGTGCCAGCTCACCACAGGCCGGGAGGGTTGACGAGCAGTACTTC. This gives the protein CASSPQAGRVDEQYF. Looking up the rest from reference TRBV18 and TRBJ2-7 gives the full variable domain: NAGVMQNPRHLVRRRGQEARLRCSPMKGHSHVYWYRQLPEEGLKFMVYLQKENIIDESGMPKERFSAEFPKEGPSILRIQQVVRGDSAAYFCASSPQAGRVDEQYFGPGTRLTVT.

The gene calls are TRBV21-1 and TRBJ2-1; the table's D call, TRBD2, has no DNA check behind it. TRBV21-1 is a known pseudogene. There are 17 residues in the CDR3. The CDR3 sequence is CASTQRNSPFLGNEQFF. DNA for the CDR3: TGTGCCAGCACCCAGAGGAACTCCCCATTCCTCGGCAATGAGCAGTTCTTC.

This rearrangement joins TRBV7-3 to TRBJ2-3; 13 nucleotides agree with TRBD2. Germline lookup yields CDR1 SGHTA and CDR2 FQGTGA. The CDR3 extends over 16 amino acids. The V segment lost 5 bases and the J segment 4 bases; nucleotides outside the gene matches: 6. The CDR3 region is CASSLGLAGAADTQYF. DNA of the CDR3: TGTGCCAGCAGCCTTGGACTAGCGGGAGCCGCAGATACGCAGTATTTT.

This clonotype occurred a few times. J is TRBJ2-5 and V is TRBV11-2; no reliable D call. Germline V gene lookup returns CDR1 SGHAT and CDR2 FQNNGV. Between the trimmed V and J ends, which lost 5 bases and 5 bases, there was a span of 18 bases. The CDR3 consists of 15 residues. CDR3 bases: TGTGCCAGCAGCCCGTCCGGTTGGCCGGAGGAGACCCAGTACTTC. Encoded protein: CASSPSGWPEETQYF.

The rearrangement links TRBV28 to TRBJ2-5, with unresolved D. CDR3 size: 13 residues. The germline V gene has CDR1 MDHEN and CDR2 SYDVKM. Trimming took off 4 bases at V and 5 bases at J, with 11 bases between the two ends. The DNA of the CDR3 is TGTGCCAGCAGTTCATTAGACGGCGAGACCCAGTACTTC. Translated: CASSSLDGETQYF. The variable domain in full, completed from reference TRBV28 and TRBJ2-5, reads DVKVTQSSRYLVKRTGEKVFLECVQDMDHENMFWYRQDPGLGLRLIYFSYDVKMKEKGDIPEGYSVSREKKERFSLILESASTNQTSMYLCASSSLDGETQYFGPGTRLLVL.

J is TRBJ2-5 and V is TRBV20-1; D gene ambiguous. Trimming took off 6 bases at V and 5 bases at J, with 13 bases between the two ends. The length of the CDR3 is 12 residues. Germline CDR1 DFQATT, CDR2 SNEGSKA (reference sequence). In nucleotides, the CDR3 is TGCAGTGCGTGTGGGCCGGAGGAGACCCAGTACTTC. Translating it yields CSACGPEETQYF.